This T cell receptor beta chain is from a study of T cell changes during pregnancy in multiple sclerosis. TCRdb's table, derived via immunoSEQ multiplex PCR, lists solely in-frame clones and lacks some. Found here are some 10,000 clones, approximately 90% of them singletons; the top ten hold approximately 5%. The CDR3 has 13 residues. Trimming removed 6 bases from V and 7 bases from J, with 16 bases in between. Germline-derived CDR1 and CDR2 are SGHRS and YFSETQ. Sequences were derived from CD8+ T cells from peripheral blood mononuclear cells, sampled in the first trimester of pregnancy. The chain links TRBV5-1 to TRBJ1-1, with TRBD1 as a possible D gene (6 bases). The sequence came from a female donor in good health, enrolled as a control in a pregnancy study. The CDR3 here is CASKYAGANEAFF. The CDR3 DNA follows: TGCGCCAGCAAATATGCGGGGGCAAATGAAGCTTTCTTT.